Below are 12 T cell receptor beta chains sequenced from a single sample in a study of shared clonotypes between healthy human individuals. This table comes from immunoSEQ multiplex PCR, and its TCRdb copy is limited to in-frame clones, with some not included. This table has over a million clones, more than 65% appearing once. Sequenced sample: memory CD4+ T cells sorted from blood. Subset noted: CD45RA-negative fraction. The receptors here all came from a man aged 18 to 30 in good health.

This chain uses TRBV6-5 with TRBJ2-5, with D tentatively TRBD2 (6 bases). Germline V CDR1 and CDR2: MNHEY, SVGAGI. This CDR3 is built from 12 residues. V was pared by 4 bases and J by 5 bases, with 8 bases between. CDR3: CASSWGEETQYF. The CDR3 DNA follows: TGTGCCAGCAGTTGGGGGGAGGAGACCCAGTACTTC.

On this clone: Sequence at one end of the junction differs from germline and may be a read error. Distinct nucleotide sequences in the sample also encode this CDR3. The J gene is TRBJ1-5, the V gene TRBV19; 10 nucleotides line up with TRBD1. The germline gives CDR1 LNHDA, CDR2 SQIVND (reference sequence). CDR3 length: 16 residues. The CDR3 DNA is TGTGCCAGTGGAGACAGGGGGCTTATGGGCAATCAGCCCCAACATTTT. Translated, it gives CASGDRGLMGNQPQHF.

The chain combines TRBV5-6 with TRBJ2-7; TRBD2 matches 10 bases. Unmatched junction bases numbered 2, after V lost 1 base and J lost 4 bases. CDR1 and CDR2 from the germline V gene are SGHDT and YYEEEE. The CDR3 spans 14 residues. The CDR3 DNA sequence: TGTGCCAGCAGCTTGACTAGCGGGGCTTACGAGCAGTACTTC. It yields the protein CASSLTSGAYEQYF.

The rearrangement uses TRBV16 and TRBJ2-7; the D gene could be TRBD1 or TRBD2 (5 bases each). The CDR3 loop spans 15 amino acids. V dropped 0 bases and J dropped 6 bases, with 15 bases sitting between them. Germline values: CDR1 KGHSY, CDR2 FQNENV. CDR3 nucleotide sequence: TGTGCCAGCAGCCAATCGAGGACAACTGGGGGCGAGCAGTACTTC. This encodes CASSQSRTTGGEQYF.

This clone occurred once. This sequence joins TRBV11-2 and TRBJ2-1, with 7 nucleotides matching TRBD1. The CDR3 is made up of 14 amino acids. Germline V lookup: CDR1 SGHAT, CDR2 FQNNGV. The V gene end was trimmed by 3 bases and the J gene end by 6 bases; junction bases not matched to a gene: 5. The CDR3 loop reads CASSLGQTTNEQFF. The CDR3 DNA reads TGTGCCAGCAGCTTGGGACAGACTACCAATGAGCAGTTCTTC. Filled out from reference TRBV11-2 and TRBJ2-1, the complete variable domain reads EAGVAQSPRYKIIEKRQSVAFWCNPISGHATLYWYQQILGQGPKLLIQFQNNGVVDDSQLPKDRFSAERLKGVDSTLKIQPAKLEDSAVYLCASSLGQTTNEQFFGPGTRLTVL.

The genes are TRBV11-3 and TRBJ1-1; the match to TRBD1 covers 10 bases. The germline gives CDR1 SGHNT, CDR2 YENEEA. The CDR3 loop spans 15 amino acids. V lost 1 base and J lost 5; bases outside the gene matches: 4. The CDR3 spells CASSLGQGASTEAFF. The CDR3 bases are TGTGCCAGCAGCTTAGGACAGGGGGCTTCTACTGAAGCTTTCTTT.

The V call is TRBV18, the J call TRBJ2-5; tentatively, D is TRBD2 (7 bases). CDR1 and CDR2 from the germline V gene are KGHSH and LQKENI. The CDR3 runs to 17 residues. V was shortened by 2 bases and J by 0 bases, with 16 bases between the two germline ends. The CDR3 DNA reads as TGTGCCAGCTCACCATCGGGGGGCCAGTGGTACCAAGAGACCCAGTACTTC. It translates to CASSPSGGQWYQETQYF.

This chain connects TRBV5-1 to TRBJ2-3, with 10 bases aligning to TRBD1. CDR1 is SGHRS, CDR2 YFSETQ, per germline. The CDR3 is made up of 15 amino acids. J gave up 5 bases and V 3 bases, and 6 bases lay outside the gene matches. The CDR3 here is CASSSTGGAGDTQYF. CDR3 nucleotides: TGCGCCAGCAGCTCGACAGGGGGCGCCGGAGATACGCAGTATTTT. The complete variable domain, with remaining parts taken from reference TRBV5-1 and TRBJ2-3, reads KAGVTQTPRYLIKTRGQQVTLSCSPISGHRSVSWYQQTPGQGLQFLFEYFSETQRNKGNFPGRFSGRQFSNSRSEMNVSTLELGDSALYLCASSSTGGAGDTQYFGPGTRLTVL.

This clone has a handful of counts. The chain has TRBV21-1 and TRBJ2-7; the table's D call TRBD2 went unverified against the DNA. TRBV21-1 represents a pseudogene. This CDR3 region has 19 residues. The CDR3 DNA reads TGTGCCAGCAGCATTCGGGGACTAGCGGGAGAGAGAGCCGCCGACGAGCAGTACTTC. Translating it yields CASSIRGLAGERAADEQYF.

This chain joins TRBV28 and TRBJ2-5, with 7 bases that match TRBD2. Per germline, CDR1 MDHEN and CDR2 SYDVKM. Germline trimming cut 10 bases from V and 6 bases from J; bases unmatched to any gene: 11. The CDR3 contains 13 residues. DNA for the CDR3: TGTGCCATCGGGGCGGGAGCCATGAAGACCCAGTACTTC. Amino acids: CAIGAGAMKTQYF.

The V and J genes are TRBV11-2 and TRBJ2-5, with D possibly being TRBD1 (6 bases). V was trimmed by 7 bases and J by 1 base, leaving 16 bases between them. The CDR3 totals 15 residues. CDR1 and CDR2 (germline): SGHAT, FQNNGV. DNA for the CDR3: TGTGCCAGCACCAAGGACGGGACACCCCAAGAGACCCAGTACTTC. It encodes CASTKDGTPQETQYF.

The rearrangement uses TRBV2 and TRBJ2-7; D remains unclear. This CDR3 is 12 amino acids long. With 3 bases removed from V and 4 bases from J, the gap between germline ends came to 7 bases. Germline CDR1 SNHLY, CDR2 FYNNEI. This CDR3 is CASSDRNYEQYF. As DNA, the CDR3 is TGTGCCAGCAGTGACCGGAATTACGAGCAGTACTTC.